This T cell receptor beta chain was sequenced for a study of cytomegalovirus exposure and HLA in healthy donors (TCRdb year 2017). For the study in its entirety: According to an earlier analysis of a few hundred of the donors, about 179 million T cells yielded 120 million or so unique TCR beta sequences and 250 to 350 Gb of sequence data. Among 398 genotyped donors of the cohort, an average of around 240,000 unique TCR beta nucleotide sequences were sequenced per donor, around a sixth of them non-productive. The number of typed donors differed by locus: about 629-640 for A, B, C, DRB1 and DQB1; 522 for DQA1; 606 for DPA1; and about 450 for DPB1. In a later analysis, previously published TCR beta repertoires from 500 to 750 donors were re-analyzed and high-resolution HLA genotyping was added so that TCR occurrence patterns could be studied. The study aimed to test whether signatures of past pathogen exposure could be identified by cataloging public T cell receptors. A later genetic analysis used genome-wide SNP genotypes for about 65% of the roughly 700 donors, treating that subset as a discovery cohort. Roughly 300 gigabases of sequencing data and 70 million to 100 million unique TCR sequences made up an early release that covered fewer than 650 HLA-typed donors. Besides the first cohort of approximately 710 subjects, a separate validation cohort made up of 90 to 150 different subjects was used. About 5 DR-DQ haplotypes were handled as single units for association and clustering, since linkage in the cohort was strong. The study profiled the T cell repertoires of 500 to 800 subjects by immunosequencing and related them to cytomegalovirus serostatus. Donor age, sex, ethnicity and CMV serostatus were collected together with the repertoire data. The study combined high-throughput TCR immunosequencing, statistical association of individual TCRs with disease status, and machine learning to predict cytomegalovirus infection status. The later analysis used no new phenotypic data to find candidate immune exposures, relying instead on TCR beta sequences and their occurrence across donors. All discovery cohort repertoires had been generated on a single sequencing platform. Of the roughly 400 genotyped donors, about 80% fell in the genetic ancestry cluster associated with self-reported Caucasian donors. An earlier analysis of about 620 of the donors applied high-throughput TCR beta sequencing to assess whether each TCR beta V gene segment acted as functional or pseudogenic. Both class I and class II loci were covered by HLA typing, at four-digit resolution. Study-level results and caveats: The cohort was sequenced for TCR beta chains only, and without alpha or paired-chain data the features that could be detected were limited. In the study, around 160 TCR beta chains were listed as associated with cytomegalovirus. The sequencing pipeline was judged likely to have produced a cluster of highly shared sequence variants as a technical artifact. The authors suggested that the approach could potentially be generalized to other disease states and immunological phenotypes. Roughly uniform sequencing depth across donors was assumed in presence/absence analyses, although this assumption may not hold. Assigning TCR associations to individual alleles was difficult when HLA alleles, especially DR and DQ, strongly co-occurred. V-gene and J-gene trimming of TCR beta chains was associated with a missense DCLRE1C variant in a later genetic analysis, and the association was replicated in an independent cohort. A further reported finding was that TCR beta sequences accurately predicted the HLA-A and HLA-B alleles for most subjects in the first cohort. Correlated functional status among segregating V segments might be attributable to linkage disequilibrium, but an unknown experimental factor could not be ruled out. HLA typing was unavailable for some donors at each locus, so association tests used only the typed subset. A later analysis found that most CMV-associated TCR beta chains appeared HLA-restricted, with HLA associations seemingly driven largely by CMV exposure. An earlier analysis of some 590 of the donors showed that most TCR beta V segments appeared in productive rearrangements either about 90% or about 30% of the time, which broadly matched IMGT annotations. For the cohort, immune exposure information was limited to CMV serostatus. Compared with the roughly 600-donor mean, donors in an Asian-associated ancestry cluster had fewer N-insertions in productive TCRs, according to a later genetic analysis. In a later analysis, the rate of TCR association differed among HLA loci, with DRB1 alleles having the most associated TCRs and HLA-C alleles having the fewest. Most TCR sequences were seen in very few donors, while some public TCRs were found in many individuals. In a later analysis, HLA-associated TCR beta chains showed more clonal expansion and lower generation probabilities than non-associated chains that were equally common. A later analysis associated 15,000 or so TCR beta sequences with specific HLA alleles at a false discovery rate of 0.05. Three of the identified cytomegalovirus-associated TCR beta chains were confirmed in vitro to be specific for cytomegalovirus antigens. According to a later analysis, parvovirus B19, influenza, CMV and Epstein-Barr virus appeared linked to several top co-occurrence clusters. The classifier was reported to diagnose cytomegalovirus status with high specificity and sensitivity in both the original cohort and the validation cohort. Because counts were too low, roughly 16 rarely observed V segments, including chromosome 9 orphons, were left out of the earlier analysis of a few hundred of the donors.

The cohort comprised around 690 healthy bone marrow donors. All cohort members were sampled while nominally healthy, although unrecorded immune exposures were likely present. The donor tested CMV seronegative, placing the donor among the 350 to 400 seronegative members of the cohort. Every donor gave a peripheral blood sample, and the peripheral blood mononuclear cells from that sample were used for TCR beta sequencing. Genomic DNA was extracted from the blood cell samples with the Qiagen DNeasy Blood Extraction Kit. Concerning this clone itself: Its antigen has not been determined. No base quality values were provided; no much bigger clone lies one nucleotide off.

To prepare the library, the immunoSEQ multiplex PCR assay was applied. For the multiplex PCR, a mixture combining 60 forward primers for TCR Vbeta segments and 13 reverse primers for TCR Jbeta segments was used. A multiplex PCR assay on genomic DNA amplified the CDR3 region of rearranged TCR beta genes. The Illumina HiSeq System was used to sequence the amplified TCR beta libraries as 87-base-pair reads. The original pipeline was this. In a later analysis, some 80 million unique TCR beta chains were counted across the roughly 610 repertoires, and around 11 million of these chains were shared by at least two donors. To remove PCR and sequencing errors, raw reads were error-corrected and collapsed into unique sequences using a nearest-neighbor algorithm that merged closely related sequences. To assign V, D and J gene segments, CDR3 sequences were aligned to IMGT reference sequences. For a sequence to be retained, a match of at least six nucleotides to both a V gene segment and a J gene segment was required. A rearrangement counted as productive if the CDR3 had no stop codons and remained in frame with V and J, and every other rearrangement counted as non-productive. Following IMGT convention, CDR3 was defined as the stretch from the second conserved V-encoded cysteine up to the conserved J-encoded phenylalanine. Sequences without an unambiguous match to a single V gene segment were excluded from the earlier analysis of over 500 of the donors. In an earlier analysis of 587 of the donors, V segments were called functional above 56.7% productive rearrangements and were called segregating when the between-donor standard deviation exceeded 5%. A statistical classification framework was built for diagnosing cytomegalovirus status from the catalog of TCR beta chain sequences. In a later analysis, V and J genes were assigned by comparing TCR nucleotide sequences against IMGT/GENE-DB human TR gene sequences. The TCRdist pipeline was used in a later analysis to assign CDR3 sequences and most-parsimonious VDJ recombination scenarios. In a later analysis, each TCR beta chain was defined by its CDR3 amino acid sequence together with its V-gene family, and reads without a unique V-gene family were excluded. In a later analysis, approximately 590 highly shared, low-generation-probability nucleotide sequences were removed to address suspected cross-contamination and a sequencing artifact. For each public chain, a later analysis derived a clonal expansion index from normalized ranks of inferred template counts within each repertoire. A later analysis computed generation probabilities with a VDJ recombination model fitted to out-of-frame rearrangements, and checked the results against IGoR. A later analysis scored TCR-TCR, TCR-HLA and TCR-CMV co-occurrence with hypergeometric tests, applying a repertoire-size bias correction to TCR pairs. To estimate false discovery rates, a later analysis permuted the HLA or CMV assignments 20 times. A later analysis grouped co-occurring TCRs with DBSCAN, adding TCRdist sequence similarity when clustering within HLA-allele-positive subsets. Repertoires with fewer than 30,000 or more than 120,000 public chains, plus five repertoires with anomalous nucleotide sharing, were excluded from co-occurrence clustering. In TCRdb, the immuneACCESS table is reduced to in-frame sequences with V and J assigned. These tables do not hold every clone; where another copy was compared, an unresolved V gene accounts for under half, and the others remain unexplained. V and J calls plus clone size are reproduced from that table; the DNA served to infer D and trimming. Counted in this sample were about 250,000 clones; approximately 85% of them appeared once. 0.24% of the sample rests with the top ten.

Sequenced material: PBMCs. The sequence derives from a girl aged 2 to 10 in good health and CMV-seronegative.

The nucleotide sequence reads TGCAGCGTTGTGGACAGTTCTTACGAGCAGTACTTC. This yields the protein CSVVDSSYEQYF. The chain links TRBV29-1 with TRBJ2-7; the D segment could be TRBD1, given 6 matching bases. The CDR3 goes from the cysteine to the phenylalanine over 12 residues. The sequence is cut down to CDR3 DNA, 36 bases in frame from base 1. V is clipped by 4 bases and J by 4 bases, and the sequence between their germline boundaries is 11 bases long. CDR1 is given as SQVTM and CDR2 as ANQGSEA, both from the germline V gene.